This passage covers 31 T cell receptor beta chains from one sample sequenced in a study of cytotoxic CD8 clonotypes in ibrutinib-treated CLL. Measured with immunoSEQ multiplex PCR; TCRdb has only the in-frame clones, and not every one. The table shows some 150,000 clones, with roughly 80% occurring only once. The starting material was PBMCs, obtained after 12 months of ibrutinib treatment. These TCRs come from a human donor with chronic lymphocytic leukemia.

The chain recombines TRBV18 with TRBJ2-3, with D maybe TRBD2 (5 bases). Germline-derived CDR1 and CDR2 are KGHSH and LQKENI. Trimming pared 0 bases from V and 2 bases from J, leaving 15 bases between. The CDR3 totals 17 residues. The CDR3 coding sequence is TGTGCCAGCTCACCACCGCGGCGGGTCCTACACACAGATACGCAGTATTTT. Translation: CASSPPRRVLHTDTQYF.

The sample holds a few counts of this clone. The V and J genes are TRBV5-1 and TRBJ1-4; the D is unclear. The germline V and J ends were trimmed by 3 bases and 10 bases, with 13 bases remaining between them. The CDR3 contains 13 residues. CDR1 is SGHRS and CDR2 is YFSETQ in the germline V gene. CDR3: CASSSGEELKLFF. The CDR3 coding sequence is TGCGCCAGCAGCTCCGGGGAAGAACTAAAACTGTTTTTT.

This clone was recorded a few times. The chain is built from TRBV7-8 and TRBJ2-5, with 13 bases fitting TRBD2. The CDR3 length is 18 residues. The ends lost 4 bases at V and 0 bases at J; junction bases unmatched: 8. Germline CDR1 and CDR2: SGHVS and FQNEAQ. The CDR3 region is CASSSWTSGGTYQETQYF. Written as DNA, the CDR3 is TGTGCCAGCAGCTCCTGGACTAGCGGGGGAACGTACCAAGAGACCCAGTACTTC. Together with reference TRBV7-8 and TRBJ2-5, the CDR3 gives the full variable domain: GAGVSQSPRYKVAKRGQDVALRCDPISGHVSLFWYQQALGQGPEFLTYFQNEAQLDKSGLPSDRFFAERPEGSVSTLKIQRTQQEDSAVYLCASSSWTSGGTYQETQYFGPGTRLLVL.

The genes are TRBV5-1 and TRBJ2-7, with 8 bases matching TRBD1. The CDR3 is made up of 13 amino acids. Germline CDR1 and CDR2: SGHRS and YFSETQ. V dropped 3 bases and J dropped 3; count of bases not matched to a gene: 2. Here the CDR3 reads CASSSTGGYEQYF. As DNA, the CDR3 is TGCGCCAGCAGCTCCACAGGGGGCTACGAGCAGTACTTC.

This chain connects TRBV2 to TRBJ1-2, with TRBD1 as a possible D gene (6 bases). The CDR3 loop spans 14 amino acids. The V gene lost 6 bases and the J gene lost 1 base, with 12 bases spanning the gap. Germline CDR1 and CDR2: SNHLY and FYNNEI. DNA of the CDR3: TGTGCCAGCAGCCAACAGGGAAGTAACTATGGCTACACCTTC. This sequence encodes CASSQQGSNYGYTF.

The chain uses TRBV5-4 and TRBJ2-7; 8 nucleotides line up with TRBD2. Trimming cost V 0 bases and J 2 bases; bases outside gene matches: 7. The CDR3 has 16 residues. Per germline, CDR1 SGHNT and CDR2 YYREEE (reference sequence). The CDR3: CASSLAGRGDPYEQYF. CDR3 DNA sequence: TGTGCCAGCAGCTTGGCCGGGCGGGGGGACCCCTACGAGCAGTACTTC.

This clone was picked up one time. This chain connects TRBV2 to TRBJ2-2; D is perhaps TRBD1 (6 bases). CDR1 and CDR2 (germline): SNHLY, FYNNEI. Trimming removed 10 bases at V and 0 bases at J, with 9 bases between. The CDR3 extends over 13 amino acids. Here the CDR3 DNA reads TGTGCCATAGGACAGTCGAACACCGGGGAGCTGTTTTTT. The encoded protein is CAIGQSNTGELFF.

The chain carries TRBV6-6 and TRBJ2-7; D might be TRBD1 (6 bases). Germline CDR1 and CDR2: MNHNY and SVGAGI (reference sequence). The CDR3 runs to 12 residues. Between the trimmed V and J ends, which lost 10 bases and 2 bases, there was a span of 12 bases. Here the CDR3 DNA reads TGTGCCACTCGGGACACCACCTACGAGCAGTACTTC. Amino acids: CATRDTTYEQYF.

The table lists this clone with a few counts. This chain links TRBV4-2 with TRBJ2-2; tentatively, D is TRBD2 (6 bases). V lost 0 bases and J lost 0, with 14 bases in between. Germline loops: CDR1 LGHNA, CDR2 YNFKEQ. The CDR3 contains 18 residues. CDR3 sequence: CASSQELAGSANTGELFF. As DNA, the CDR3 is TGTGCCAGCAGCCAAGAACTAGCTGGAAGCGCGAACACCGGGGAGCTGTTTTTT.

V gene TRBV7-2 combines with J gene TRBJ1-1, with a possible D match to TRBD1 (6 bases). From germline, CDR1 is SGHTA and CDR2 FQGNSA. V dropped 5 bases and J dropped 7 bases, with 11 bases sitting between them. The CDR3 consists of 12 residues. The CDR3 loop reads CASSQDRIEAFF. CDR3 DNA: TGTGCCAGCAGCCAAGACAGGATTGAAGCTTTCTTT.

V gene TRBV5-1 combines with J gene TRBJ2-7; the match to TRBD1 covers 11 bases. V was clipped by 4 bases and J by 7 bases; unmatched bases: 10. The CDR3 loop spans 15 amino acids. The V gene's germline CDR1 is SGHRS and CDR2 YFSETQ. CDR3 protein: CASSARDRGSGEQYF. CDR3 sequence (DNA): TGCGCCAGCAGCGCCCGGGACAGGGGGTCAGGGGAGCAGTACTTC.

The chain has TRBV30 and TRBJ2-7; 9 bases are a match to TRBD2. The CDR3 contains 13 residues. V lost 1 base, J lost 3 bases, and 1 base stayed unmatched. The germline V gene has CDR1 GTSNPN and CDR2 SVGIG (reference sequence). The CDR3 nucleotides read TGTGCCTGGAGTGAACTAGCGGGCTACGAGCAGTACTTC. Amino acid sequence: CAWSELAGYEQYF.

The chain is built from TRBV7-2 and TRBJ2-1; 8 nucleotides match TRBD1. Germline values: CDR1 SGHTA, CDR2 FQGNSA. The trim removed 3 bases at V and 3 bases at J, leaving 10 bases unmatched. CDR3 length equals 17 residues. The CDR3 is CASSFGVGDRGYNEQFF. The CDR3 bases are TGTGCCAGCAGCTTTGGTGTGGGCGACAGGGGCTACAATGAGCAGTTCTTC.

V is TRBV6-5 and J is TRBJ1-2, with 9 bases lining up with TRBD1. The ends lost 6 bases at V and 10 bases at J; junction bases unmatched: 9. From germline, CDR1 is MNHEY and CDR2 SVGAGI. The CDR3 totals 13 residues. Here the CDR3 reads CASRPGQGRAYTF. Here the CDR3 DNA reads TGTGCCAGCAGGCCTGGACAGGGGAGGGCCTACACCTTC.

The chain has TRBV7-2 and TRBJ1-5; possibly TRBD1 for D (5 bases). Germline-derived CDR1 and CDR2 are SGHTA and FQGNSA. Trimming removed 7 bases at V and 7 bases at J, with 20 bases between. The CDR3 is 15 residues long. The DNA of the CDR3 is TGTGCCAGCAACCCCGGGACTTACTACGGGCAGCCCCAGCATTTT. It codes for CASNPGTYYGQPQHF.

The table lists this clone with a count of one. The CDR3 reads CASSLGQGDREQYF. The CDR3 nucleotides are TGTGCCAGCAGCTTAGGCCAGGGGGATCGCGAGCAGTACTTC. J is TRBJ2-7 and V is TRBV11-2; the match to TRBD1 covers 7 bases. The V segment lost 1 base and the J segment 6 bases; nucleotides outside the gene matches: 6. This CDR3 has 14 residues. CDR1 is SGHAT and CDR2 is FQNNGV in the germline V gene.

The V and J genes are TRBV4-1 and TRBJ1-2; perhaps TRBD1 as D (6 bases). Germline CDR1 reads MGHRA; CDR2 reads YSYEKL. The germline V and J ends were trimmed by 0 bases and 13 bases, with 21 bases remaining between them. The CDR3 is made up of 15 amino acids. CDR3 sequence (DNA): TGCGCCAGCAGCCAAGATGATGGCGACAGGCGGGACTCCACCTTC. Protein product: CASSQDDGDRRDSTF.

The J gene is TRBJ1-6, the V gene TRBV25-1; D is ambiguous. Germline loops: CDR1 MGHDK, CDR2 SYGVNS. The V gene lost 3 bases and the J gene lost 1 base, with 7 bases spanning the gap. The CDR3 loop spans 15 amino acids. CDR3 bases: TGTGCCAGCAGTGACTTCGAGTCCTATAATTCACCCCTCCACTTT. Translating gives CASSDFESYNSPLHF.

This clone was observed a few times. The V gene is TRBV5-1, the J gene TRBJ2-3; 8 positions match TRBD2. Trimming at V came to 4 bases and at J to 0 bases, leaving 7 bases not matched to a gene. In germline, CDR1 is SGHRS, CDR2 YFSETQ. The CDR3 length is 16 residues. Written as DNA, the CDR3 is TGCGCCAGCAGCAGAACTAGCGGAGCAAGCACAGATACGCAGTATTTT. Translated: CASSRTSGASTDTQYF.

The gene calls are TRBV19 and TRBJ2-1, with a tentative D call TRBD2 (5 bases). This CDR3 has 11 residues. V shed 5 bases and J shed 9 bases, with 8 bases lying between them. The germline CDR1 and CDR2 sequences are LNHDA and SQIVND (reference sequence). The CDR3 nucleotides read TGTGCCAGTAGTCGAGCGGCTGAGCAGTTCTTC. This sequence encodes CASSRAAEQFF.

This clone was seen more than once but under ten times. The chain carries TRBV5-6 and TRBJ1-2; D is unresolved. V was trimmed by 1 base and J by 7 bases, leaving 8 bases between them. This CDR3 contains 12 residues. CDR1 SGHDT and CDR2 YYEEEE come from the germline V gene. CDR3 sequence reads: CASSLTLRGYTF. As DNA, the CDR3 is TGTGCCAGCAGCTTGACCCTACGTGGCTACACCTTC.

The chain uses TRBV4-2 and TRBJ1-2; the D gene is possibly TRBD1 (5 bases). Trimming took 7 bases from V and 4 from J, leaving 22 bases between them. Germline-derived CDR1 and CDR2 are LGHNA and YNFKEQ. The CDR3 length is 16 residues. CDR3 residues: CASNRDLVDGGYGYTF. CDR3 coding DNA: TGTGCCAGCAATAGGGACCTCGTTGATGGCGGCTATGGCTACACCTTC.

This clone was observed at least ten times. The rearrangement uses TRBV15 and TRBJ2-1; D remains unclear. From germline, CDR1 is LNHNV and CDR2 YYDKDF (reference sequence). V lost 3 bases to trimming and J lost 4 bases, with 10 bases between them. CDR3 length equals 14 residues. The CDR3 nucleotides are TGTGCCACCAGCAGGCTCACCCTTTACAATGAGCAGTTCTTC. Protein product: CATSRLTLYNEQFF.

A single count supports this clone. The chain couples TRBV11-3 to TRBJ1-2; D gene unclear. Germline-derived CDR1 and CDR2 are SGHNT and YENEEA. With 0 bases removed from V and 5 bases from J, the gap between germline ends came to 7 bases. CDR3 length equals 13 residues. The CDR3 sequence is CASSLEEAYGYTF. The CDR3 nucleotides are TGTGCCAGCAGCTTAGAGGAAGCGTATGGCTACACCTTC.

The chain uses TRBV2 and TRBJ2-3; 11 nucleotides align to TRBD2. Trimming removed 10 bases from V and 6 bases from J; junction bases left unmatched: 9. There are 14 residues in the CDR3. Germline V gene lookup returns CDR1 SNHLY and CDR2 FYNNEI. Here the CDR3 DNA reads TGTGCCAACGGGACTAGCGGTTTGTGGGATACGCAGTATTTT. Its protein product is CANGTSGLWDTQYF.

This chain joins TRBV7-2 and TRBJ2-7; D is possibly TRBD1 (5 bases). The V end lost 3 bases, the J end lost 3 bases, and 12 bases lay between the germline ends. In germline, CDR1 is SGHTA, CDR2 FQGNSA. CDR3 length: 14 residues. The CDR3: CASSFTARDYEQYF. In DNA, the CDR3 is TGTGCCAGCAGCTTTACAGCCAGGGACTACGAGCAGTACTTC.

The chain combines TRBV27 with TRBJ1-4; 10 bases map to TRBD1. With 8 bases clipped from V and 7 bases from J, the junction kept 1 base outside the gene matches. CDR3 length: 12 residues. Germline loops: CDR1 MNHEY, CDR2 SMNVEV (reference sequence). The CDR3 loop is CASWTGGEKLFF. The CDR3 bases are TGTGCCAGCTGGACAGGGGGTGAAAAACTGTTTTTT.

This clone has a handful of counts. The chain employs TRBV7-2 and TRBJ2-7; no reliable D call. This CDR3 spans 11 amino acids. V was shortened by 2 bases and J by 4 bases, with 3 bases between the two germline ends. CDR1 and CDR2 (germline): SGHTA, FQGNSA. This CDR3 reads CASSLYYEQYF. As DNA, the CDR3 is TGTGCCAGCAGCTTATATTACGAGCAGTACTTC.

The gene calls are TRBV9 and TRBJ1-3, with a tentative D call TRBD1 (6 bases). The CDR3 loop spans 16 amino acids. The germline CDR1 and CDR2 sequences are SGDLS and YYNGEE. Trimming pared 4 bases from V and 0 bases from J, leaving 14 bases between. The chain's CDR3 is CASSPRTAVSGNTIYF. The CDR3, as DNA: TGTGCCAGCAGCCCAAGGACAGCTGTCTCTGGAAACACCATATATTTT.

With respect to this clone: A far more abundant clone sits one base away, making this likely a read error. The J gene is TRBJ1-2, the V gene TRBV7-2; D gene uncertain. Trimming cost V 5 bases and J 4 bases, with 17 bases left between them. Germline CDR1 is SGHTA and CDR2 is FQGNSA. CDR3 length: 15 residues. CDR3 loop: CASSQPSGAGYGYTF. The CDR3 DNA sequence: TGTGCCAGCAGCCAACCCTCGGGAGCGGGCTATGGCTACACCTTC. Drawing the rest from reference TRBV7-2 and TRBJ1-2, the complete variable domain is GAGVSQSPSNKVTEKGKDVELRCDPISGHTALYWYRQSLGQGLEFLIYFQGNSAPDKSGLPSDRFSAERTGGSVSTLTIQRTQQEDSAVYLCASSQPSGAGYGYTFGSGTRLTVV.

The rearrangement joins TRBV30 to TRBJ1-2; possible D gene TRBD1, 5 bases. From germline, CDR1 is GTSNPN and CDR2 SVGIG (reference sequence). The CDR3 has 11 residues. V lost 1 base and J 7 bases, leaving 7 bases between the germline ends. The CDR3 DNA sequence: TGTGCCTGGAGTGCAGGGCCTGGCTACACCTTC. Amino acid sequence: CAWSAGPGYTF.